Listed below are T cell receptor beta chains from one sample, sequenced in a study of Ad26.COV2.S vaccination and SARS-CoV-2 variants. Method: immunoSEQ multiplex PCR; TCRdb's copy keeps in-frame clones and lacks some. The sample lists some 330,000 clones, roughly nine tenths seen once, with around 5.5% in the top ten. The starting material was peripheral blood, obtained in a trial of Ad26.COV2.S vaccine versus placebo. These receptors came from a person between 18 and 60 years old who received the Ad26.COV2.S COVID-19 vaccine or a placebo. Each CDR3 is given with its conserved first and last residue. Each record gives: clone size, D gene, J gene, V gene, CDR3 DNA, CDR3 protein. D genes are given only for firm matches. Not all rows give a size; the values are once, few, many and, for expanded clones, a class.

NA,TRBD1,TRBJ1-2,TRBV18,TGTGCCAGCTCACCCGCCCCCGGGACAGGGTTTGGCTACACCTTC,CASSPAPGTGFGYTF
NA,TRBD1,TRBJ1-1,TRBV27,TGTGCCAGCAGTCTCCGGGCCCCACAGGGGCCGAACACTGAAGCTTTCTTT,CASSLRAPQGPNTEAFF
once,NA,TRBJ2-3,TRBV7-9,TGTGCCAGCAGCTTAAACAGCTTCACAGATACGCAGTATTTT,CASSLNSFTDTQYF
NA,TRBD1,TRBJ2-1,TRBV28,TGTGCCAGCAGTTTCCAAGGGGGCGCAGGCAATGAGCAGTTCTTC,CASSFQGGAGNEQFF
NA,TRBD1,TRBJ2-1,TRBV11-2,TGTGCCAGCAGCTCCTTGAGGGGGCGCTCCTACAATGAGCAGTTCTTC,CASSSLRGRSYNEQFF
once,NA,TRBJ1-1,TRBV3-1/TRBV3-2,TGTGCCAGCAGCCAAGAACTCCGGGACATATCCGAAGCTTTCTTT,CASSQELRDISEAFF
NA,TRBD1,TRBJ1-1,TRBV4-1,TGCGCCAGCAGCCGGCGACAGGGGGAGGGCACTGAAGCTTTCTTT,CASSRRQGEGTEAFF
NA,TRBD2,TRBJ2-7,TRBV11-1,TGTGCCAGCAGCTTAGAGATTCGCGGGGGGGATAGGGAGCAGTACTTC,CASSLEIRGGDREQYF
NA,NA,TRBJ1-3,TRBV13,TGTGCCAGCAGCCCAAGGATCTCTGGAAACACCATATATTTT,CASSPRISGNTIYF
NA,NA,TRBJ1-1,TRBV7-2,TGTGCCAGCAGCACCCGACCCGAGGGATCGACTGAAGCTTTCTTT,CASSTRPEGSTEAFF
NA,NA,TRBJ1-5,TRBV4-3,TGCGCCAGCAGCGTAGAAATATGGAGCAATCAGCCCCAGCATTTT,CASSVEIWSNQPQHF
NA,TRBD1,TRBJ1-2,TRBV7-2,TGTGCCAGCAGCTTTGGGGACAGCTATGGCTACACCTTC,CASSFGDSYGYTF
NA,NA,TRBJ1-1,TRBV4-3,TGCGCCAGCAGCCAAGGACCTAGCCTCGGAACTGAAGCTTTCTTT,CASSQGPSLGTEAFF
NA,TRBD2,TRBJ2-5,TRBV7-8,TGTGCCAGCAGCTTGAGCGGGGGGCCAGAGACCCAGTACTTC,CASSLSGGPETQYF
NA,NA,TRBJ1-2,TRBV7-2,TGTGCCAGCAGCTTCCGGGGTCCGCTGCGGGAGGGCTACACCTTC,CASSFRGPLREGYTF
NA,NA,TRBJ2-7,TRBV4-1,TGCGCCAGCAGCCAAGATGGGCTCAAAAATTACGGATCCTACGAGCAGTACTTC,CASSQDGLKNYGSYEQYF
NA,NA,TRBJ1-6,TRBV27,TGTGCCAGCAGAAGTAACTATAGAATCCATAATTCACCCCTCCACTTT,CASRSNYRIHNSPLHF
NA,NA,TRBJ1-5,TRBV7-9,TGTGCCAGCAGCTTCTCCGCGGCGAAGGATCAGCCCCAGCATTTT,CASSFSAAKDQPQHF
NA,NA,TRBJ1-2,TRBV5-5,TGTGCCAGCAGCTTTATAGCAGGTTATGATGGCTACACCTTC,CASSFIAGYDGYTF
NA,NA,TRBJ1-2,TRBV20-1,TGCAGTGCTAGGTTAGGCTACACCTTC,CSARLGYTF
NA,NA,TRBJ1-1,TRBV4-3,TGCGCCAGCAGCCAAGGTTCACCGGTGGGCGCTGAAGCTTTCTTT,CASSQGSPVGAEAFF
NA,NA,TRBJ2-1,TRBV13,TGTGCCAGCAGCTTAGGCCTGGCTAGCGCCAATGAGCAGTTCTTC,CASSLGLASANEQFF
once,TRBD2,TRBJ2-1,TRBV5-5,TGTGCCAGCAGCTTTCAAGCGGGGCTACGGGGGAATGAGCAGTTCTTC,CASSFQAGLRGNEQFF
NA,NA,TRBJ1-1,TRBV6-5,TGTGCCAGCACATCGAGAACCCTGTACACTGAAGCTTTCTTT,CASTSRTLYTEAFF
NA,TRBD1,TRBJ2-7,TRBV7-9,TGTGCCAGCAGCCACCTTGACAGGGGTCGGAACGAGCAGTACTTC,CASSHLDRGRNEQYF
NA,NA,TRBJ1-4,TRBV27,TGTGCCAGCAGGATTTGGGGACGGGACCCATATGAAAAACTGTTTTTT,CASRIWGRDPYEKLFF
NA,NA,TRBJ2-3,TRBV7-2,TGTGCCAGCAGCTCCCTCGTCGCTAGCACAGATACGCAGTATTTT,CASSSLVASTDTQYF
NA,NA,TRBJ1-1,TRBV23-1,TGCGCCAGCAGTCAATCTCCCAGGAACACTGAAGCTTTCTTT,CASSQSPRNTEAFF
NA,NA,TRBJ2-5,TRBV5-1,TGCGCCAGCAGCGTACAAGAGACCCAGTACTTC,CASSVQETQYF
NA,NA,TRBJ1-1,TRBV5-1,TGCGCCAGCAGCTTCGTCGAGGGCACTGAAGCTTTCTTT,CASSFVEGTEAFF
NA,NA,TRBJ1-2,TRBV19,TGTGCCAGTAGTTCCCCTTCCGGGGCCTATGGCTACACCTTC,CASSSPSGAYGYTF
NA,NA,TRBJ1-4,TRBV19,TGTGCCAGTAGTATAGTAGGACGGCGCGCAACTAATGAAAAACTGTTTTTT,CASSIVGRRATNEKLFF
many,NA,TRBJ2-1,TRBV4-3,TGCGCCAGCAGCCAAGAAGGAGGGGGCTTTTACAATGAGCAGTTCTTC,CASSQEGGGFYNEQFF
NA,NA,TRBJ1-2,TRBV4-1,TGCGCCAGCAGCCAAGGGCCTTTCAACTATGGCTACACCTTC,CASSQGPFNYGYTF
NA,TRBD2,TRBJ2-2,TRBV2,TGTGCCAGCTCCAAGCTAGCGGGTGCCACCGGGGAGCTGTTTTTT,CASSKLAGATGELFF
NA,NA,TRBJ1-1,TRBV13,TGTGCCAGCAGCTCATTGCTACAGGACACTGAAGCTTTCTTT,CASSSLLQDTEAFF
NA,NA,TRBJ2-6,TRBV5-1,TGCGCCAGCAGAGGAGGGACAATTGGCTCTGGGGCCAACGTCCTGACTTTC,CASRGGTIGSGANVLTF
NA,TRBD1,TRBJ2-2,TRBV18,TGTGCCAGCTCACCAAATAACCCACAGGGGGCCTTGACCGGGGAGCTGTTTTTT,CASSPNNPQGALTGELFF
NA,NA,TRBJ1-2,TRBV30,TGTGCCTGGAGTGTCCGGCAGGGGTATGGCTACACCTTC,CAWSVRQGYGYTF
once,TRBD1,TRBJ2-3,TRBV19,TGTGCCAGTAGTCTCGACAGGGGAAGAAATACGCAGTATTTT,CASSLDRGRNTQYF
NA,NA,TRBJ2-3,TRBV3-1/TRBV3-2,TGTGCCAGCAGCCAAGATCTCCGCACAGATACGCAGTATTTT,CASSQDLRTDTQYF
NA,NA,TRBJ1-6,TRBV13,TGTGCCAGCAGCCCCCCGGGGTCGCCCCATTCACCCCTCCACTTT,CASSPPGSPHSPLHF
NA,TRBD1,TRBJ1-4,TRBV5-1,TGCGCCAGCAGCCCATACCCGGGACAGGGTGTCGGTCGGGCTAATGAAAAACTGTTTTTT,CASSPYPGQGVGRANEKLFF
NA,NA,TRBJ1-1,TRBV12-3/TRBV12-4,TGTGCCGCTACGAGATGGAGCAACACTGAAGCTTTCTTT,CAATRWSNTEAFF